These T cell receptor beta chains were read from a single sample in a study of CD8 T cells in Susac syndrome. TCRdb reprocessed the immunoSEQ multiplex PCR reads with MiXCR, giving one entry per CDR3 protein. This table holds around 270,000 distinct CDR3 sequences, almost 85% found once. Material for sequencing was CD8+ T cells from PBMCs. The receptors originated from a human donor with multiple sclerosis. The CDR3 runs from the conserved cysteine through the conserved F or W. A D gene is named only where the DNA matches it firmly. Clone size is shown for a subset of rows, as once, few, many or a class of expanded clone.

j_call: TRBJ2-1
cdr3_length: 16
d_call: -
clone_size: -
v_call: TRBV28
cdr3_aa: CASSLVRTYSYNEQFF
cdr3_nt: TGTGCCAGCAGTTTGGTCCGGACATACTCCTACAATGAGCAGTTCTTC

j_call: TRBJ1-4
cdr3_length: 14
d_call: TRBD1
clone_size: -
v_call: TRBV7-9
cdr3_aa: CASSGDRGNEKLFF
cdr3_nt: TGTGCCAGCAGCGGGGACAGGGGAAACGAAAAACTGTTTTTT

j_call: TRBJ2-5
cdr3_length: 15
d_call: TRBD2
clone_size: -
v_call: TRBV6-5
cdr3_aa: CASSFGTSVQETQYF
cdr3_nt: TGTGCCAGCAGTTTTGGGACTAGCGTGCAAGAGACCCAGTACTTC

j_call: TRBJ2-2
cdr3_length: 12
d_call: -
clone_size: -
v_call: TRBV27
cdr3_aa: CASSLTRGELFF
cdr3_nt: TGTGCCAGCAGTTTGACAAGGGGGGAGCTGTTTTTT

j_call: TRBJ1-1
cdr3_length: 15
d_call: -
clone_size: -
v_call: TRBV7-6
cdr3_aa: CASSLGSSGATEAFF
cdr3_nt: TGTGCCAGCAGCTTAGGCTCTTCAGGGGCCACTGAAGCTTTCTTT

j_call: TRBJ2-7
cdr3_length: 14
d_call: -
clone_size: few
v_call: TRBV28
cdr3_aa: CASSSETVLDEQYF
cdr3_nt: TGTGCCAGCAGTTCAGAGACAGTCCTGGACGAGCAGTACTTC

j_call: TRBJ1-3
cdr3_length: 12
d_call: -
clone_size: -
v_call: TRBV6-5
cdr3_aa: CASGADGNTIYF
cdr3_nt: TGTGCCAGCGGTGCGGATGGAAACACCATATATTTT

j_call: TRBJ2-7
cdr3_length: 16
d_call: -
clone_size: -
v_call: TRBV12-5
cdr3_aa: CASGLRVGESSYEQYF
cdr3_nt: TGTGCTAGTGGCCTCCGGGTTGGGGAAAGCTCCTACGAGCAGTACTTC

j_call: TRBJ2-1
cdr3_length: 15
d_call: TRBD2
clone_size: -
v_call: TRBV11-2
cdr3_aa: CASSHRLAGGNEQFF
cdr3_nt: TGTGCCAGCAGCCACAGACTAGCGGGAGGGAATGAGCAGTTCTTC

j_call: TRBJ2-5
cdr3_length: 14
d_call: -
clone_size: -
v_call: TRBV9
cdr3_aa: CASSGSGNQETQYF
cdr3_nt: TGTGCCAGCAGCGGTAGCGGAAACCAAGAGACCCAGTACTTC

j_call: TRBJ1-5
cdr3_length: 12
d_call: -
clone_size: once
v_call: TRBV10-3
cdr3_aa: CAISEFNQPQHF
cdr3_nt: TGTGCCATCAGTGAGTTCAATCAGCCCCAGCATTTT

j_call: TRBJ1-5
cdr3_length: 13
d_call: -
clone_size: -
v_call: TRBV12-3/TRBV12-4
cdr3_aa: CASRLPGDQPQHF
cdr3_nt: TGTGCCAGCAGACTCCCCGGGGATCAGCCCCAGCATTTT

j_call: TRBJ2-1
cdr3_length: 18
d_call: TRBD2
clone_size: -
v_call: TRBV5-1
cdr3_aa: CASRVNLAEYRSYNEQFF
cdr3_nt: TGCGCCAGCAGGGTCAATCTAGCGGAATACCGATCCTACAATGAGCAGTTCTTC

j_call: TRBJ2-1
cdr3_length: 13
d_call: -
clone_size: -
v_call: TRBV28
cdr3_aa: CASSDSSYNEQFF
cdr3_nt: TGTGCCAGCAGTGACAGCTCCTACAATGAGCAGTTCTTC

j_call: TRBJ2-1
cdr3_length: 14
d_call: -
clone_size: -
v_call: TRBV28
cdr3_aa: CASSLYGGLNEQFF
cdr3_nt: TGTGCCAGCAGTTTATATGGAGGCCTTAATGAGCAGTTCTTC

j_call: TRBJ2-3
cdr3_length: 16
d_call: -
clone_size: once
v_call: TRBV11-2
cdr3_aa: CASSYYRNLITDTQYF
cdr3_nt: TGTGCCAGCAGCTACTATCGAAATCTGATAACAGATACGCAGTATTTT

j_call: TRBJ1-2
cdr3_length: 14
d_call: -
clone_size: -
v_call: TRBV29-1
cdr3_aa: CSARSGGADYGYTF
cdr3_nt: TGCAGCGCCCGCTCGGGGGGCGCGGACTATGGCTACACCTTC

j_call: TRBJ2-1
cdr3_length: 15
d_call: TRBD1
clone_size: -
v_call: TRBV7-9
cdr3_aa: CASSSGTGSYNEQFF
cdr3_nt: TGTGCCAGCAGTTCCGGGACAGGCTCCTACAATGAGCAGTTCTTC

j_call: TRBJ2-5
cdr3_length: 15
d_call: -
clone_size: -
v_call: TRBV4-2
cdr3_aa: CASSQGTRVQETQYF
cdr3_nt: TGTGCCAGCAGCCAAGGAACGCGGGTCCAAGAGACCCAGTACTTC

j_call: TRBJ2-7
cdr3_length: 14
d_call: -
clone_size: once
v_call: TRBV27
cdr3_aa: CASSLYRVQYEQYF
cdr3_nt: TGTGCCAGCAGTTTATACAGGGTTCAGTACGAGCAGTACTTC

j_call: TRBJ2-3
cdr3_length: 12
d_call: -
clone_size: -
v_call: TRBV28
cdr3_aa: CASKPGLDTQYF
cdr3_nt: TGTGCCAGCAAGCCAGGGCTAGATACGCAGTATTTT

j_call: TRBJ2-2
cdr3_length: 15
d_call: TRBD2
clone_size: -
v_call: TRBV10-3
cdr3_aa: CAITGAGANTGELFF
cdr3_nt: TGTGCCATCACTGGAGCGGGAGCGAACACCGGGGAGCTGTTTTTT

j_call: TRBJ2-1
cdr3_length: 15
d_call: TRBD2
clone_size: -
v_call: TRBV7-9
cdr3_aa: CASSLSGDIYNEQFF
cdr3_nt: TGTGCCAGCAGCCTAAGCGGGGATATCTACAATGAGCAGTTCTTC

j_call: TRBJ1-2
cdr3_length: 16
d_call: -
clone_size: -
v_call: TRBV28
cdr3_aa: CASSTPPGGLLLDYTF
cdr3_nt: TGTGCCAGCAGTACTCCCCCCGGGGGGCTACTTCTCGACTACACCTTC

j_call: TRBJ2-3
cdr3_length: 13
d_call: -
clone_size: once
v_call: TRBV30
cdr3_aa: CAWSVAVTDTQYF
cdr3_nt: TGTGCCTGGAGTGTGGCGGTCACAGATACGCAGTATTTT

j_call: TRBJ1-4
cdr3_length: 13
d_call: -
clone_size: -
v_call: TRBV30
cdr3_aa: CAWTVGLGEKLFF
cdr3_nt: TGTGCCTGGACGGTGGGGCTAGGAGAAAAACTGTTTTTT

j_call: TRBJ1-1
cdr3_length: 13
d_call: -
clone_size: -
v_call: TRBV12-3/TRBV12-4
cdr3_aa: CASRYAENTEAFF
cdr3_nt: TGTGCCAGCAGGTATGCAGAAAACACTGAAGCTTTCTTT

j_call: TRBJ2-2
cdr3_length: 17
d_call: TRBD1
clone_size: -
v_call: TRBV20-1
cdr3_aa: CSAHYLGTGSGTGELFF
cdr3_nt: TGCAGTGCTCACTACCTCGGGACAGGGAGCGGGACCGGGGAGCTGTTTTTT

j_call: TRBJ2-3
cdr3_length: 14
d_call: -
clone_size: -
v_call: TRBV15
cdr3_aa: CAATGRGKTDTQYF
cdr3_nt: TGTGCCGCCACCGGGAGAGGAAAAACAGATACGCAGTATTTT

j_call: TRBJ2-1
cdr3_length: 15
d_call: TRBD2
clone_size: -
v_call: TRBV4-3
cdr3_aa: CASSQERETYNEQFF
cdr3_nt: TGCGCCAGCAGCCAAGAGCGGGAGACCTACAATGAGCAGTTCTTC

j_call: TRBJ2-7
cdr3_length: 17
d_call: -
clone_size: -
v_call: TRBV7-6
cdr3_aa: CASSPDWGSPGYYEQYF
cdr3_nt: TGTGCCAGCAGCCCTGATTGGGGCTCCCCCGGATACTACGAGCAGTACTTC

j_call: TRBJ2-4
cdr3_length: 18
d_call: TRBD1
clone_size: -
v_call: TRBV12-3/TRBV12-4
cdr3_aa: CASSPLADHTGGRDIQYF
cdr3_nt: TGTGCCAGCAGTCCACTCGCTGACCATACAGGGGGCCGGGACATTCAGTACTTC